Included here is one T cell receptor beta chain sequence, with context. The antigen is undetermined. These data belong to a study of cytotoxic CD8 clonotypes in ibrutinib-treated CLL. Overall study context: Response samples followed a median around 11 months of treatment, range 6 to 36.

The CDR3 contains 13 residues. V was pared by 4 bases and J by 7 bases, with 13 bases between. Looked up from germline, CDR1 is LGHNA and CDR2 is YNFKEQ. Findings and caveats of the study: Lymph node repertoires were not studied, and sampling times were unmatched.

Data came from immunoSEQ multiplex PCR; TCRdb stores just in-frame clones and leaves some out. This sample has 97,000 or so clones, with more than 75% found just once. This chain uses TRBV4-2 with TRBJ1-2; perhaps TRBD1 as D (5 bases). The TCR was taken from a human donor with chronic lymphocytic leukemia. The source material was PBMCs, sampled after 12 months of ibrutinib treatment. This chain's CDR3 is CASSPAGSPGYTF. The DNA for the CDR3 is TGTGCCAGCAGCCCCGCAGGGTCCCCTGGCTACACCTTC.